Following are 22 T cell receptor beta chains from one sample sequenced in a study of blood T cell repertoires in COVID-19. TCRdb keeps only in-frame clones here, not all; method: immunoSEQ multiplex PCR. This table has roughly 84,000 clones, over 70% appearing once. Source material: peripheral blood. These TCRs come from a woman between 45 and 60 years old with acute or convalescent COVID-19.

V and J are TRBV6-6 and TRBJ2-7; TRBD1 matches at 7 bases. The length of the CDR3 is 15 residues. CDR1 and CDR2 from the germline V gene are MNHNY and SVGAGI (reference sequence). V lost 0 bases, J lost 3 bases, and 5 bases stayed unmatched. This chain's CDR3 is CASSYSIRQGYEQYF. The CDR3 DNA reads TGTGCCAGCAGTTACTCGATTCGACAGGGCTACGAGCAGTACTTC.

A remark on this clone: Mismatch with germline at one junction end may stem from a read error. The rearrangement joins TRBV18 to TRBJ1-1, with D possibly matching TRBD1 (5 bases). The germline V gene has CDR1 KGHSH and CDR2 LQKENI. This CDR3 is 12 amino acids long. The CDR3 region is CASSPAGGVAVF. CDR3 coding DNA: TGTGCCAGCTCACCGGCCGGAGGGGTGGCGGTCTTT.

The V gene is TRBV3-1 (or the pseudogene TRBV3-2), the J gene TRBJ2-7; 9 bases fit TRBD2. Germline assignment: CDR1 LGHDT and CDR2 YNNKEL (reference sequence). The trim removed 0 bases at V and 3 bases at J, leaving 6 bases unmatched. The CDR3 spans 16 residues. The CDR3 DNA reads TGTGCCAGCAGCCAAGATAGGCTAGCGGGGATCTACGAGCAGTACTTC. It translates to CASSQDRLAGIYEQYF.

The chain uses TRBV19 and TRBJ2-1; D might be TRBD2 (5 bases). Germline CDR1 LNHDA, CDR2 SQIVND (reference sequence). Trimming pared 3 bases from V and 4 bases from J, leaving 16 bases between. This CDR3 spans 16 amino acids. The CDR3, as DNA: TGTGCCAGTAGTATGAGGGCTTTGGGCCCTTACAATGAGCAGTTCTTC. It is translated as CASSMRALGPYNEQFF.

This rearrangement joins TRBV5-1 to TRBJ1-1; D not resolved. Germline assignment: CDR1 SGHRS and CDR2 YFSETQ. The V gene lost 2 bases and the J gene lost 1 base, with 9 bases spanning the gap. This CDR3 comprises 14 residues. CDR3 nucleotide sequence: TGCGCCAGCAGCTTCACGCGTGGGAACACTGAAGCTTTCTTT. It encodes CASSFTRGNTEAFF.

The V gene is TRBV7-8, the J gene TRBJ2-3; D ambiguous. Looked up from germline, CDR1 is SGHVS and CDR2 is FQNEAQ. This CDR3 has 12 residues. The V and J ends lost 3 bases and 3 bases respectively, with 4 bases between them. DNA for the CDR3: TGTGCCAGCAGCTTGTCTACAGATACGCAGTATTTT. Its protein product is CASSLSTDTQYF. The complete variable domain, with remaining parts taken from reference TRBV7-8 and TRBJ2-3, reads GAGVSQSPRYKVAKRGQDVALRCDPISGHVSLFWYQQALGQGPEFLTYFQNEAQLDKSGLPSDRFFAERPEGSVSTLKIQRTQQEDSAVYLCASSLSTDTQYFGPGTRLTVL.

The gene calls are TRBV11-3 and TRBJ2-7; a possible D gene is TRBD2 (5 bases). The CDR3 contains 12 residues. V dropped 2 bases and J dropped 6 bases, with 8 bases sitting between them. Per the germline V gene, CDR1 is SGHNT and CDR2 is YENEEA. This CDR3 reads CASSLNEGEQYF. Here the CDR3 DNA reads TGTGCCAGCAGCTTAAATGAGGGCGAGCAGTACTTC.

There are a few counts of this clone. The chain combines TRBV2 with TRBJ2-2; a weak D match, TRBD1 (6 bases). CDR1 is SNHLY and CDR2 is FYNNEI in the germline V gene. CDR3 length: 15 residues. The V end was cut by 4 bases, the J end by 2 bases, with 11 bases between. The CDR3 sequence: CASSGVRGNTGELFF. The CDR3 DNA sequence: TGTGCCAGCAGTGGAGTCAGGGGAAACACCGGGGAGCTGTTTTTT.

The V gene is TRBV12-3 or TRBV12-4, the J gene TRBJ2-7; 7 bases line up with TRBD1. The CDR3 spans 13 residues. Trimming cost V 5 bases and J 6 bases; bases outside gene matches: 7. As DNA, the CDR3 is TGTGCCAGCAGTCATTCGACAGGGTTCGAGCAGTACTTC. It specifies CASSHSTGFEQYF.

V usage is TRBV11-2 and J usage is TRBJ2-1, with no clear D. V was shortened by 1 base and J by 8 bases, with 15 bases between the two germline ends. Per germline, CDR1 SGHAT and CDR2 FQNNGV. This CDR3 has 15 amino acids. Here the CDR3 DNA reads TGTGCCAGCAGCTTAGCGGCAGGCCGCTTGGATGAGCAGTTCTTC. The encoded protein is CASSLAAGRLDEQFF.

This clone was found a few times. This CDR3 reads CASSQEGLNGYTF. CDR3 sequence (DNA): TGTGCCAGCAGTCAAGAGGGACTAAATGGCTACACCTTC. The chain is built from TRBV21-1 and TRBJ1-2. TRBV21-1 is termed a pseudogene. The CDR3 runs 13 residues.

The chain uses TRBV28 and TRBJ1-5; the D gene is possibly TRBD1 (6 bases). The germline CDR1 and CDR2 sequences are MDHEN and SYDVKM. CDR3 length: 11 residues. Trimming stripped 5 bases from V and 11 bases from J, with 10 bases between. CDR3 sequence (DNA): TGTGCCAGCAGTGGACAGTGGGCCCAGCATTTT. This translates into CASSGQWAQHF.

In its sample, this clone was seen once. The CDR3 sequence is CASSLDSLNYGYTF. As DNA, the CDR3 is TGCGCCAGCAGCTTGGACAGCCTTAACTATGGCTACACCTTC. The rearrangement joins TRBV5-1 to TRBJ1-2; unclear D gene. The V and J ends lost 0 bases and 1 base respectively, with 7 bases between them. Germline V gene sequence: CDR1 SGHRS, CDR2 YFSETQ. The length of the CDR3 is 14 residues. The whole variable domain, filled in from reference TRBV5-1 and TRBJ1-2, reads KAGVTQTPRYLIKTRGQQVTLSCSPISGHRSVSWYQQTPGQGLQFLFEYFSETQRNKGNFPGRFSGRQFSNSRSEMNVSTLELGDSALYLCASSLDSLNYGYTFGSGTRLTVV.

V gene TRBV5-5 combines with J gene TRBJ2-3; D is ambiguous. The CDR3 is made up of 15 amino acids. Germline V gene data show CDR1 as SGHKS and CDR2 as YYEKEE (reference sequence). Trimming shortened V by 0 bases and J by 0 bases, and 8 bases separated the two germline ends. The CDR3 protein is CASSLGGTSTDTQYF. The CDR3 bases are TGTGCCAGCAGCTTGGGCGGAACTAGCACAGATACGCAGTATTTT.

The genes are TRBV2 and TRBJ1-2, with 10 bases identical to TRBD1. Germline V gene sequence: CDR1 SNHLY, CDR2 FYNNEI. The CDR3 has 15 residues. The V segment lost 4 bases and the J segment 4 bases; nucleotides outside the gene matches: 6. In DNA form, the CDR3 reads TGTGCCAGCAGTGCCCGACAGGGGGCGACCTATGGCTACACCTTC. Encoded protein: CASSARQGATYGYTF.

The chain joins TRBV30 to TRBJ1-5; no definite D call. Trimming took 5 bases from V and 0 from J, leaving 14 bases between them. The CDR3 contains 15 residues. CDR1 is GTSNPN and CDR2 is SVGIG in the germline V gene (reference sequence). CDR3 DNA sequence: TGTGCCTGGGCCCCCCTCGGGAATAGCAATCAGCCCCAGCATTTT. As protein: CAWAPLGNSNQPQHF.

The gene calls are TRBV5-5 and TRBJ1-3; D not certain. Germline V gene data show CDR1 as SGHKS and CDR2 as YYEKEE (reference sequence). This CDR3 region has 15 residues. V was clipped by 2 bases and J by 0 bases, with 9 bases between them. The CDR3 here is CASSLIANSGNTIYF. Here the CDR3 DNA reads TGTGCCAGCAGCTTAATAGCTAACTCTGGAAACACCATATATTTT.

This chain links TRBV14 with TRBJ2-2; D is perhaps TRBD1 (6 bases). V was shortened by 2 bases and J by 5 bases, with 9 bases between the two germline ends. CDR1 SGHDN and CDR2 FVKESK come from the germline V gene. The CDR3 totals 14 residues. This chain's CDR3 is CASSQNRVTGELFF. CDR3 DNA: TGTGCCAGCAGCCAAAACAGGGTTACCGGGGAGCTGTTTTTT.

This chain links TRBV28 with TRBJ2-7, with 7 positions matching TRBD1. The germline V gene encodes CDR1 MDHEN and CDR2 SYDVKM. This CDR3 spans 15 amino acids. The V segment lost 3 bases and the J segment 0 bases; nucleotides outside the gene matches: 5. CDR3 sequence reads: CASSFPGTASYEQYF. CDR3 DNA sequence: TGTGCCAGCAGTTTCCCCGGGACAGCCTCCTACGAGCAGTACTTC.

The chain links TRBV6-2 or TRBV6-3 to TRBJ2-1; TRBD2 agrees at 9 bases. Germline V gene data show CDR1 as MNHEY and CDR2 as SVGEGT. The V gene end was trimmed by 2 bases and the J gene end by 8 bases; junction bases not matched to a gene: 4. The CDR3 sequence is 14 residues long. The CDR3 protein is CASSYGGGGDEQFF. CDR3 DNA: TGTGCCAGCAGTTACGGCGGGGGGGGAGATGAGCAGTTCTTC.

The gene calls are TRBV18 and TRBJ2-2; TRBD2 is a possible D gene (6 bases). CDR1 and CDR2 from the germline V gene are KGHSH and LQKENI. The CDR3 totals 12 residues. V was cut by 5 bases and J by 9 bases, with 10 bases left in between. The CDR3 loop reads CASSTGTRELFF. In DNA form, the CDR3 reads TGTGCCAGCTCAACCGGGACTCGGGAGCTGTTTTTT. The whole variable domain, remainder taken from reference TRBV18 and TRBJ2-2, is NAGVMQNPRHLVRRRGQEARLRCSPMKGHSHVYWYRQLPEEGLKFMVYLQKENIIDESGMPKERFSAEFPKEGPSILRIQQVVRGDSAAYFCASSTGTRELFFGEGSRLTVL.

The DNA for the CDR3 is TGTGCCAGCAGCTTGCTGGGCCCAGATACGCAGTATTTT. Translation: CASSLLGPDTQYF. The chain combines TRBV5-5 with TRBJ2-3; D not resolved. The germline CDR1 and CDR2 sequences are SGHKS and YYEKEE (reference sequence). This CDR3 comprises 13 residues. The V and J ends lost 1 base and 4 bases respectively, with 7 bases between them. Using reference TRBV5-5 and TRBJ2-3 for the parts outside the CDR3, the full variable domain is DAGVTQSPTHLIKTRGQQVTLRCSPISGHKSVSWYQQVLGQGPQFIFQYYEKEERGRGNFPDRFSARQFPNYSSELNVNALLLGDSALYLCASSLLGPDTQYFGPGTRLTVL.